This entry describes one T cell receptor beta chain. Corrective cardiac operations yielded the resected thymus tissue. Repertoires were generated with immunoSEQ multiplex PCR, while TCRdb's copy carries only in-frame clones and drops some. The table lists under 150,000 clones, 90% to 95% of them singletons. This record belongs to a study of human thymus T cells. This CDR3 region has 14 residues. Per germline, CDR1 LNHNV and CDR2 YYDKDF (reference sequence). V was clipped by 1 base and J by 3 bases, with 9 bases between them. The chain links TRBV15 to TRBJ1-1; D perhaps matches TRBD1 (5 bases). The material sequenced was thymus tissue. This sequence originates from a boy younger than two with a congenital heart defect but otherwise immunologically healthy. The CDR3 DNA reads TGTGCCACCAGCAGAGTTCTCAGGGACACTGAAGCTTTCTTT. Translating it yields CATSRVLRDTEAFF.